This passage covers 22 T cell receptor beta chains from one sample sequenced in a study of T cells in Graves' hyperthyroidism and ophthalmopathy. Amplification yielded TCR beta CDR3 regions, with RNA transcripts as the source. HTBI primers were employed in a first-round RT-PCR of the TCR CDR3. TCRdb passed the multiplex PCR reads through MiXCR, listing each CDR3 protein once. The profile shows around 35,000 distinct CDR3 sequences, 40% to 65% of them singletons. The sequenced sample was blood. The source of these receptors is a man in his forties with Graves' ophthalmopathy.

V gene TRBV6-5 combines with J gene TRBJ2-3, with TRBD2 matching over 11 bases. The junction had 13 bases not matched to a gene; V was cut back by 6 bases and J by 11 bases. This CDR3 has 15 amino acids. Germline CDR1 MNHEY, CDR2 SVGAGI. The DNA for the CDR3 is TGTGCCAGCAGCCTTAGCGGGGGGGGCTACAATGAGCAGTATTTT. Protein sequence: CASSLSGGGYNEQYF.

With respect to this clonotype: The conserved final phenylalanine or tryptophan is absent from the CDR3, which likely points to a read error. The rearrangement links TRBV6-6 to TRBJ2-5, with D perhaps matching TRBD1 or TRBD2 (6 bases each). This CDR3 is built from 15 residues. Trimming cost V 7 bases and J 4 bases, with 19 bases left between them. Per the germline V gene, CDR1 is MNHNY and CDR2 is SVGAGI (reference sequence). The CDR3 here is CASTARGDGRETQYC. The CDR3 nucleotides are TGTGCCAGCACCGCGAGGGGGGACGGGAGAGAGACCCAGTACTGC.

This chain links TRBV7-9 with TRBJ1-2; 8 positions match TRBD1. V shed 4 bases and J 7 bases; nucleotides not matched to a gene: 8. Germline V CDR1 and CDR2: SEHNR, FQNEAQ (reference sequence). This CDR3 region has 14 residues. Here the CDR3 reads CASSSTDRAGGYTF. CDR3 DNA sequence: TGTGCCAGCAGCTCGACGGACAGGGCTGGTGGCTACACCTTC.

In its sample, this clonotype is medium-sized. CDR3 region: CATSSNKGYEQYF. CDR3 in DNA: TGTGCCACCAGCAGCAACAAGGGCTACGAGCAGTACTTC. The genes are TRBV15 and TRBJ2-7, with D hard to call. The CDR3 runs to 13 residues. The ends were cut back, 3 bases at V and 3 bases at J, with 9 bases in the middle. Germline V gene lookup returns CDR1 LNHNV and CDR2 YYDKDF (reference sequence). Full variable domain (remainder filled in from reference TRBV15 and TRBJ2-7): DAMVIQNPRYQVTQFGKPVTLSCSQTLNHNVMYWYQQKSSQAPKLLFHYYDKDFNNEADTPDNFQSRRPNTSFCFLDIRSPGLGDTAMYLCATSSNKGYEQYFGPGTRLTVT.

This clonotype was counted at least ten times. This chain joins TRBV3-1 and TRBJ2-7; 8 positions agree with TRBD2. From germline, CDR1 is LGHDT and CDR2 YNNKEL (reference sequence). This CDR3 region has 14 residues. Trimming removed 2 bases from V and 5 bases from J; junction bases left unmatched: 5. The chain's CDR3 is CASSQRAGEDEQYF. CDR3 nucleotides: TGTGCCAGCAGCCAAAGAGCGGGAGAGGACGAGCAGTACTTC.

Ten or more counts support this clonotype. The CDR3 DNA is TGTGCCAGCACTGAACAGGGGGTCAATTCACCCCTCCACTTT. Protein product: CASTEQGVNSPLHF. The chain uses TRBV3-1 and TRBJ1-6, with TRBD1 identical over 8 bases. The trim removed 7 bases at V and 7 bases at J, leaving 6 bases unmatched. Germline V lookup: CDR1 LGHDT, CDR2 YNNKEL (reference sequence). This CDR3 region has 14 residues. Together with reference TRBV3-1 and TRBJ1-6, the CDR3 gives the full variable domain: DTAVSQTPKYLVTQMGNDKSIKCEQNLGHDTMYWYKQDSKKFLKIMFSYNNKELIINETVPNRFSPKSPDKAHLNLHINSLELGDSAVYFCASTEQGVNSPLHFGNGTRLTVT.

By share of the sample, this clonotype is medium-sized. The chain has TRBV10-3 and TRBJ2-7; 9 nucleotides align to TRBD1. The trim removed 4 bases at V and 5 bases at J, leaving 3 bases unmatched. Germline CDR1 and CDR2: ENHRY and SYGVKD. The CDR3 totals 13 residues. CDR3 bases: TGTGCCATCAGTGGGACAGGGGAACACGAGCAGTACTTC. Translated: CAISGTGEHEQYF.

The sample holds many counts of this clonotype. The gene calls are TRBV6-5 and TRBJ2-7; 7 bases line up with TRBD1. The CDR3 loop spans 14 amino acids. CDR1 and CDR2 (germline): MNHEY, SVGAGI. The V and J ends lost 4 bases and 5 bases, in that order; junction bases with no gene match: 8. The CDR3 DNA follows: TGTGCCAGCAGTTCTCTAGAGGACAGGCACGAGCAGTACTTC. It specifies CASSSLEDRHEQYF.

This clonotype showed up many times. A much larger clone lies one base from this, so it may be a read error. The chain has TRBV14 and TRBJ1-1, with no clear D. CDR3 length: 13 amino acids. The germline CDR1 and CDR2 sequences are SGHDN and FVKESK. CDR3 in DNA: TGTGTCAGCAGCCAAGATCTGAACACTGAAGCTTTCTTT. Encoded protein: CVSSQDLNTEAFF.

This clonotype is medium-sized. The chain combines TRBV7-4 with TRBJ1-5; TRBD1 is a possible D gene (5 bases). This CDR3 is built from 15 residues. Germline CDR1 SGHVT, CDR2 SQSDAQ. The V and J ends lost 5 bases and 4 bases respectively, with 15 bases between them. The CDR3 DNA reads TGTGCCAGCAGCCTGGGCAGGGCAGGGAATCAGCCCCAGCATTTT. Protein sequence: CASSLGRAGNQPQHF.

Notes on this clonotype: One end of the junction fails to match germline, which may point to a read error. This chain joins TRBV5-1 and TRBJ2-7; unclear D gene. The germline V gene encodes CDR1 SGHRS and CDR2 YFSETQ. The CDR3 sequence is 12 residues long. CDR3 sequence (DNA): TGCGCCAGCAGCGATGACTTCTACGAGCAGCACTTC. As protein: CASSDDFYEQHF.

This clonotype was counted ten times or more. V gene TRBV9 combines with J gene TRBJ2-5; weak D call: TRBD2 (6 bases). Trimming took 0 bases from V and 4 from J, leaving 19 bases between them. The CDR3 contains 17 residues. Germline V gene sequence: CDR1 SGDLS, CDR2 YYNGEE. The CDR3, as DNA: TGTGCCAGCAGCGTAGCGGTTGCTCGGGGGACGGGAGAGACCCAGTACTTC. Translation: CASSVAVARGTGETQYF. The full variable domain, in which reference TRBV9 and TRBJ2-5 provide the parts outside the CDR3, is DSGVTQTPKHLITATGQRVTLRCSPRSGDLSVYWYQQSLDQGLQFLIQYYNGEERAKGNILERFSAQQFPDLHSELNLSSLELGDSALYFCASSVAVARGTGETQYFGPGTRLLVL.

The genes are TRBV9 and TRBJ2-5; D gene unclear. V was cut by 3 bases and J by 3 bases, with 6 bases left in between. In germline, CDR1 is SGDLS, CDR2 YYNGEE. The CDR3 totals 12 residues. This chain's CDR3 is CASSASEETQYF. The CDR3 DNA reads TGTGCCAGCAGCGCGTCGGAAGAGACCCAGTACTTC.

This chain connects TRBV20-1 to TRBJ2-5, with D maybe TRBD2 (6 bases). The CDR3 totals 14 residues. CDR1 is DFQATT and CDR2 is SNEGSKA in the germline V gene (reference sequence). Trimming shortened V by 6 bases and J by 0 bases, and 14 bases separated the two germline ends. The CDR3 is CSAPRGGNQETQYF. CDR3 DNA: TGCAGTGCCCCCCGTGGCGGGAACCAAGAGACCCAGTACTTC.

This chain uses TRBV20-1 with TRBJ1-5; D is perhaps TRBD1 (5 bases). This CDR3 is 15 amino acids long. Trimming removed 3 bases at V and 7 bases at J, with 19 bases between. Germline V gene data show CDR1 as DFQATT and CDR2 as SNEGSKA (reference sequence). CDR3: CSASEGTSYEQPQHF. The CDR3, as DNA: TGCAGTGCTAGCGAGGGGACTTCCTACGAGCAGCCCCAGCATTTT.

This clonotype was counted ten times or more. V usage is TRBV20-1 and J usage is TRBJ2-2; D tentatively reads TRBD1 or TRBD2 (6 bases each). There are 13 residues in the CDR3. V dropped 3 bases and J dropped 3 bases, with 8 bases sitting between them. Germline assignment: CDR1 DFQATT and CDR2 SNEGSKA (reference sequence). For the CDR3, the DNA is TGCAGTGCTAGGGGGGGCTACACCGGGGAGCTGTTTTTT. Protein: CSARGGYTGELFF.

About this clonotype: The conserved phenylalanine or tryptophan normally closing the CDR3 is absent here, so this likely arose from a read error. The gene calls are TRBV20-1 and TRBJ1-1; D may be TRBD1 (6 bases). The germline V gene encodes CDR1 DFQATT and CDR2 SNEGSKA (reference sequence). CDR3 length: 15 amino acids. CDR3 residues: CSARYSGGPNTGAFS. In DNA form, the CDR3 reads TGCAGTGCTAGATACTCCGGGGGGCCCAACACTGGAGCTTTCTCT.

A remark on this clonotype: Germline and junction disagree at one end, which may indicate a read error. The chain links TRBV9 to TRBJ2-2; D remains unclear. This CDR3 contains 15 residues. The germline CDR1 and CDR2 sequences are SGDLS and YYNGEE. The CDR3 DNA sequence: TGTGCCTGCAGCCAAAGTGGGGTGAACACCGGGGAGCTGTTTTTT. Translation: CACSQSGVNTGELFF. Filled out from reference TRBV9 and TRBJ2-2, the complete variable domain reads DSGVTQTPKHLITATGQRVTLRCSPRSGDLSVYWYQQSLDQGLQFLIQYYNGEERAKGNILERFSAQQFPDLHSELNLSSLELGDSALYFCACSQSGVNTGELFFGEGSRLTVL.

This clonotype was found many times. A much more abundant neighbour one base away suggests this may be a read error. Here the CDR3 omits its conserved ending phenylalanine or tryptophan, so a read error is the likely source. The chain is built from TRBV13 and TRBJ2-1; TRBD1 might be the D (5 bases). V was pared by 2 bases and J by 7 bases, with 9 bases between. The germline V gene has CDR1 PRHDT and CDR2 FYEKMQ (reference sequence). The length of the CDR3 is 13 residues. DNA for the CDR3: TGTGCCAGCAGCTTAAGGGGCGAGAATGAGCAGTTCTCC. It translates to CASSLRGENEQFS.

CDR3 nucleotides: TGTGCCAGCAGAAGGTGGGGGGGCCACGGGGAGACCCAGTACTTC. This codes for CASRRWGGHGETQYF. The gene calls are TRBV12-3 or TRBV12-4 and TRBJ2-5; D might be TRBD2 (7 bases). V lost 6 bases to trimming and J lost 5 bases, with 19 bases between them. CDR3 length: 15 residues.

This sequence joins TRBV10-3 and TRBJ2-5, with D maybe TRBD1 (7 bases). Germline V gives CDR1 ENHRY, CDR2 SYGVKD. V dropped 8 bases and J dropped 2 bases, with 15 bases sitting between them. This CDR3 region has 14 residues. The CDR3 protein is CAIWAGQIQETQYF. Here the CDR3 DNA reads TGTGCCATCTGGGCGGGACAGATACAAGAGACCCAGTACTTC.

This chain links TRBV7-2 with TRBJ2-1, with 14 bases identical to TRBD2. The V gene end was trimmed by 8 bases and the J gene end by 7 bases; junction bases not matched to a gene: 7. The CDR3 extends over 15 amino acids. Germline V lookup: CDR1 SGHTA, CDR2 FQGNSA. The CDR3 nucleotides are TGTGCCAGCGCCCGACTAGCGGGGGGGCAGAATGAGCAGTTCTTC. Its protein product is CASARLAGGQNEQFF.